A single sample is the source of the 14 T cell receptor beta chains below, sequenced in a study of blood T cell repertoires in COVID-19. Measured with immunoSEQ multiplex PCR; TCRdb has only the in-frame clones, and not every one. The repertoire consists of about 310,000 clones, with 75% to 90% occurring once and the leading ten covering roughly 2.1%. The sequenced sample consisted of peripheral blood. These receptors were obtained from a man aged 18 to 30 with active or convalescent COVID-19.

The chain links TRBV5-1 to TRBJ1-1; D gene unclear. Germline V gene data show CDR1 as SGHRS and CDR2 as YFSETQ. This CDR3 is built from 15 residues. The V and J ends lost 5 bases and 2 bases respectively, with 16 bases between them. The CDR3 nucleotides read TGCGCCAGCAGTTCGAACGGACGGGGAAACACTGAAGCTTTCTTT. Its protein is CASSSNGRGNTEAFF.

CDR3 sequence (DNA): TGCGCCAGCAGATCCGGACAGGGAGCGCCCGGGGAGCTGTTTTTT. This gives the protein CASRSGQGAPGELFF. This chain links TRBV5-1 with TRBJ2-2; 8 nucleotides match TRBD1. The V and J ends lost 5 bases and 6 bases, in that order; junction bases with no gene match: 9. The CDR3 has 15 amino acids. The germline gives CDR1 SGHRS, CDR2 YFSETQ.

This chain connects TRBV11-3 to TRBJ2-3; 10 bases line up with TRBD2. Germline CDR1 reads SGHNT; CDR2 reads YENEEA. CDR3 length equals 17 residues. V was pared by 4 bases and J by 1 base, with 8 bases of the junction left unmatched. The CDR3 is CASSSRGTSDRTDTQYF. The DNA of the CDR3 is TGTGCCAGCAGCTCCCGGGGGACTAGCGACCGCACAGATACGCAGTATTTT.

The chain combines TRBV5-1 with TRBJ2-7; 7 bases match TRBD1. Looked up from germline, CDR1 is SGHRS and CDR2 is YFSETQ. The trim removed 2 bases at V and 2 bases at J, leaving 4 bases unmatched. This CDR3 region has 14 residues. The CDR3 nucleotides read TGCGCCAGCAGCTTACAGGGGCCAACCTACGAGCAGTACTTC. This codes for CASSLQGPTYEQYF.

The gene calls are TRBV7-3 and TRBJ2-1; D perhaps matches TRBD2 (5 bases). Germline lookup yields CDR1 SGHTA and CDR2 FQGTGA. This CDR3 region has 13 residues. Trimming pared 1 base from V and 10 bases from J, leaving 11 bases between. For the CDR3, the DNA is TGTGCCAGCAGCTTAATTTCGGGAACCGAGCAGTTCTTC. Protein sequence: CASSLISGTEQFF.

This rearrangement joins TRBV5-1 to TRBJ2-1; 12 bases map to TRBD2. The CDR3 sequence is 17 residues long. Trimming took 4 bases from V and 6 from J; bases not matched to a gene: 11. The germline V gene has CDR1 SGHRS and CDR2 YFSETQ. Here the CDR3 DNA reads TGCGCCAGCAGCCACGGACTAGCGGGAATCCTCACCAATGAGCAGTTCTTC. Its translation: CASSHGLAGILTNEQFF.

This chain connects TRBV2 to TRBJ2-1; D unresolved. Trimming stripped 7 bases from V and 0 bases from J, with 13 bases between. From germline, CDR1 is SNHLY and CDR2 FYNNEI. The CDR3 sequence is 15 residues long. In nucleotides, the CDR3 is TGTGCCAGCATCCTCGTGGTAGTCTCCTACAATGAGCAGTTCTTC. Protein sequence: CASILVVVSYNEQFF.

V and J are TRBV7-9 and TRBJ1-5; tentatively, D is TRBD1 (5 bases). Germline V gene lookup returns CDR1 SEHNR and CDR2 FQNEAQ (reference sequence). The CDR3 has 14 residues. Trimming took 5 bases from V and 2 from J, leaving 10 bases between them. This CDR3 is CASSPRGGNQPQHF. Here the CDR3 DNA reads TGTGCCAGCAGCCCCCGGGGGGGCAATCAGCCCCAGCATTTT.

The chain is built from TRBV14 and TRBJ2-7; weak D call: TRBD1 (6 bases). V was cut by 6 bases and J by 3 bases, with 15 bases left in between. The germline CDR1 and CDR2 sequences are SGHDN and FVKESK. This CDR3 contains 14 residues. CDR3 coding DNA: TGTGCCAGCAGTCCTACAGGGAATGGCTACGAGCAGTACTTC. Translating gives CASSPTGNGYEQYF.

The genes are TRBV6-6 and TRBJ2-7; D call uncertain. CDR1 and CDR2 (germline): MNHNY, SVGAGI (reference sequence). V gave up 2 bases and J gave up 1 base, with 12 bases separating them. The CDR3 spans 15 residues. The DNA of the CDR3 is TGTGCCAGCAGTTACGGTCCGCGCGGATCCTACGAGCAGTACTTC. Translation gives CASSYGPRGSYEQYF.

The chain recombines TRBV5-1 with TRBJ1-2; D is undetermined. Germline CDR1 is SGHRS and CDR2 is YFSETQ. The CDR3 is made up of 16 amino acids. V lost 2 bases and J lost 0, with 14 bases in between. CDR3: CASSLGLGSSNYGYTF. In DNA, the CDR3 is TGCGCCAGCAGCTTAGGCTTGGGCAGCTCTAACTATGGCTACACCTTC.

The rearrangement joins TRBV5-6 to TRBJ2-5; 10 bases line up with TRBD1. The germline CDR1 and CDR2 sequences are SGHDT and YYEEEE. The V gene end was trimmed by 4 bases and the J gene end by 3 bases; junction bases not matched to a gene: 9. There are 16 residues in the CDR3. The CDR3 region has the DNA TGTGCCAGCAGCCCCCGTATAGGGACAGGGGAAGAGACCCAGTACTTC. Translating gives CASSPRIGTGEETQYF.

A single count supports this clone. This chain uses TRBV5-6 with TRBJ1-5, with D hard to call. Per germline, CDR1 SGHDT and CDR2 YYEEEE. CDR3 size: 16 residues. V was cut by 2 bases and J by 3 bases, with 15 bases left in between. The CDR3 region has the DNA TGTGCCAGCAGCTTCGGGGTTCAAAATCACAATCAGCCCCAGCATTTT. Translated: CASSFGVQNHNQPQHF.

This chain connects TRBV7-2 to TRBJ2-5, with 10 nucleotides matching TRBD2. Trimming took 7 bases from V and 4 from J; bases not matched to a gene: 9. Germline V lookup: CDR1 SGHTA, CDR2 FQGNSA. The CDR3 length is 15 residues. The CDR3 nucleotides read TGTGCCAGCATCCCTAGCGGGGGCCAGGGAGAGACCCAGTACTTC. It encodes CASIPSGGQGETQYF.